This T cell receptor beta chain was obtained from a study of T cells after yellow fever vaccination. The study, taken as a whole, reports: FACS-sorted repertoires could contain abundant clonotypes contaminating from the bulk population.

As concerns this clonotype: Its antigen is unidentified.

The V segment lost 4 bases and the J segment 7 bases; nucleotides outside the gene matches: 6. This CDR3 comprises 13 residues. Germline loops: CDR1 SGHKS, CDR2 YYEKEE (reference sequence). By 5'RACE template switching, TCR cDNA was produced, with a universal primer site and UMIs added in the process. Via MiXCR, TCRdb re-called the 5' RACE reads, giving one row per CDR3 protein. The data hold a few hundred thousand distinct CDR3 sequences, with less than 9.5% observed a single time. The TCR sequence derives from a man younger than 35 who received the YFV17D yellow fever vaccine. V is TRBV5-5 and J is TRBJ1-2; 8 bases line up with TRBD1. Source: CD4+ T cells sorted from PBMCs, taken 5 days after the yellow fever booster vaccination. The CDR3 nucleotides read TGTGCCAGCAGCACCTGGACAGGGCTTGGCTACACCTTC. Its protein is CASSTWTGLGYTF.